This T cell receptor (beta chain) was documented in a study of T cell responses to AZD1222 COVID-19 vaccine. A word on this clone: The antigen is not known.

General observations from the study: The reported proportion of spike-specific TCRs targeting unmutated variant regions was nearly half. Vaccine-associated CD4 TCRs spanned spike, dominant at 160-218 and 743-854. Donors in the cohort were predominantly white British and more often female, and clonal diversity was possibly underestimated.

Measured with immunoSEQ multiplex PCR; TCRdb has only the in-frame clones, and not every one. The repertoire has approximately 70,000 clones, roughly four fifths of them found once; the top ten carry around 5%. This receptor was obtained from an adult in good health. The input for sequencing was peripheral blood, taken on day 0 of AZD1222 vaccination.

The CDR3 nucleotides are TGTGCCAGCAGCTCCTCGGACAGGGGGGACAATGAGCAGTTCTTC. Translation gives CASSSSDRGDNEQFF. The J gene is TRBJ2-1, the V gene TRBV11-2; TRBD1 aligns across 10 bases. CDR3 length equals 15 residues. V lost 4 bases and J lost 5; bases outside the gene matches: 5. Per germline, CDR1 SGHAT and CDR2 FQNNGV.